Reported below is one T cell receptor beta chain. No antigen is known for it. The CDR3 length is 11 residues. V was clipped by 2 bases and J by 14 bases, with 9 bases between them. CDR1 MDHEN and CDR2 SYDVKM come from the germline V gene. Unexposed donor CD4+ T cells date from 2011-2018, before the COVID-19 pandemic. This sample was included in a study of CD4 T cells in relation to SARS-CoV-2 and coronaviruses. Overall study context: Shared crossreactive spike epitopes were mapped to their HLA restriction. Study observations and caveats: Crossreactivity was assessed only for spike protein, not other viral proteins. Memory recall responses, not primary responses primed in culture, are what the assay detects.

Deep TCR-beta sequencing used DNA from uncultured naive and memory CD4+ T cells. TCRdb's copy holds only in-frame clones and misses some; the assay was immunoSEQ multiplex PCR. The table lists about 64,000 clones, about 94% of them singletons, with around 0.13% in the top ten. The clonotype was recovered from a human donor in good health. The chain joins TRBV28 to TRBJ1-4; no definite D call. What was sequenced was naive CD4+ T cells from PBMCs. As for subset: naive CD4+ T cells isolated by negative enrichment. In DNA form, the CDR3 reads TGTGCCAGCAGTTTAGCCCGGTTTCTGTTTTTT. Amino acids: CASSLARFLFF.